The 18 T cell receptor beta chains below were found in one sample sequenced in a study of T cell repertoires in cytomegalovirus infection. Via MiXCR, TCRdb re-called the reads, giving one row per CDR3 protein. The sample lists around 490,000 distinct CDR3 sequences, roughly 29% seen once, with roughly an eighth in the top ten. Sequencing input: PBMCs. These TCRs come from a human donor in good health (CMV status not recorded). Some clones in this sample may be carry-over from other donors' samples.

In this sample, this clonotype turned up a few times. This sequence joins TRBV27 and TRBJ1-2; D gene ambiguous. The ends were cut back, 6 bases at V and 6 bases at J, with 20 bases in the middle. The germline V gene encodes CDR1 MNHEY and CDR2 SMNVEV (reference sequence). CDR3 size: 15 residues. The CDR3 here is CASSPHPPERDGYTF. The CDR3 DNA reads TGTGCCAGCAGCCCGCACCCGCCTGAAAGGGATGGCTACACCTTC.

This chain links TRBV9 with TRBJ2-5; D remains ambiguous. This CDR3 is 17 amino acids long. V dropped 0 bases and J dropped 1 base, with 16 bases sitting between them. The V gene's germline CDR1 is SGDLS and CDR2 YYNGEE. CDR3 sequence (DNA): TGTGCCAGCAGCGTAGACCCTGGTGGGCAGATCCAAGAGACCCAGTACTTC. It encodes CASSVDPGGQIQETQYF.

V is TRBV7-2 and J is TRBJ1-6; 8 positions agree with TRBD1. The CDR3 consists of 15 residues. The germline CDR1 and CDR2 sequences are SGHTA and FQGNSA. V trimming: 4 bases; J trimming: 9 bases; junction bases outside the gene matches: 8. CDR3 loop: CASSYGQGRSSPLHF. CDR3 in DNA: TGTGCCAGCAGCTATGGACAGGGTAGGAGTTCACCCCTCCACTTT.

This clonotype was detected only once. The chain employs TRBV20-1 and TRBJ2-3, with 11 bases fitting TRBD2. With 3 bases clipped from V and 0 bases from J, the junction kept 11 bases outside the gene matches. CDR3 length: 18 amino acids. Germline V CDR1 and CDR2: DFQATT, SNEGSKA (reference sequence). The CDR3 coding sequence is TGCAGTGCTAGGGTGGGGTCTAGCGGGAGGAGTAGCACAGATACGCAGTATTTT. As protein: CSARVGSSGRSSTDTQYF.

This clonotype was counted only a few times. The chain combines TRBV29-1 with TRBJ2-1, with D maybe TRBD2 (6 bases). The germline V and J ends were trimmed by 6 bases and 9 bases, with 18 bases remaining between them. This CDR3 has 13 residues. The germline CDR1 and CDR2 sequences are SQVTM and ANQGSEA. Written as DNA, the CDR3 is TGCAGCGTCACAGTAAACCTGGGAGGTGAGCAGTTCTTC. Protein product: CSVTVNLGGEQFF.

In its sample, this clonotype was seen a few times. This chain joins TRBV24-1 and TRBJ2-3, with a weak D call TRBD2 (6 bases). CDR1 and CDR2 from the germline V gene are KGHDR and SFDVKD. This CDR3 contains 15 residues. V shed 4 bases and J shed 0 bases, with 10 bases lying between them. CDR3 coding DNA: TGTGCCACCAGTGAAACTAGCAGCAGCACAGATACGCAGTATTTT. It yields the protein CATSETSSSTDTQYF.

This clonotype appeared many times. J is TRBJ1-2 and V is TRBV7-9; TRBD1 aligns across 9 bases. The trim removed 4 bases at V and 6 bases at J, leaving 15 bases unmatched. CDR3 length equals 17 residues. Germline CDR1 reads SEHNR; CDR2 reads FQNEAQ (reference sequence). This CDR3 reads CASSSPGQGPMSDGYTF. For the CDR3, the DNA is TGTGCCAGCAGCTCTCCGGGACAGGGTCCTATGAGCGATGGCTACACCTTC.

This chain uses TRBV2 with TRBJ2-1; TRBD2 matches 7 bases. CDR3 length: 14 residues. The ends lost 9 bases at V and 2 bases at J; junction bases unmatched: 7. Germline-derived CDR1 and CDR2 are SNHLY and FYNNEI. In DNA, the CDR3 is TGTGCCAGTTACCTAGCGGATACCTACAATGAGCAGTTCTTC. The encoded protein is CASYLADTYNEQFF.

The chain couples TRBV20-1 to TRBJ1-1; D is unclear. V shed 3 bases and J shed 4 bases, with 12 bases lying between them. Germline V gives CDR1 DFQATT, CDR2 SNEGSKA (reference sequence). The CDR3 runs to 13 residues. CDR3 coding DNA: TGCAGTGCTAGGCGGAGTTTGGGCACTGAAGCTTTCTTT. It is translated as CSARRSLGTEAFF.

This clonotype was observed a few times. The CDR3 end shows no conserved phenylalanine or tryptophan, and so a read error is likely. No DNA is shown, since the ends of the CDR3 on it are uncertain; the CDR3 is the one TCRdb lists. The chain is built from TRBV28 and TRBJ2-1; the table's D call, TRBD1, was not checked against the DNA. CDR1 is MDHEN, CDR2 SYDVKM, per germline. The CDR3 is 8 amino acids long, termini counted. The CDR3 here is CASSPGVV.

This clonotype was detected many times. The chain couples TRBV6-1 to TRBJ2-1; D might be TRBD2 (6 bases). Germline V gene lookup returns CDR1 MNHNS and CDR2 SASEGT. Trimming took off 0 bases at V and 7 bases at J, with 10 bases between the two ends. There are 14 residues in the CDR3. CDR3 sequence reads: CASSEAGDWNEQFF. The CDR3 region has the DNA TGTGCCAGCAGTGAAGCCGGGGACTGGAATGAGCAGTTCTTC.

This clonotype has just a few counts. V gene TRBV2 combines with J gene TRBJ2-2; a weak D match, TRBD2 (7 bases). Germline V gene data show CDR1 as SNHLY and CDR2 as FYNNEI. The CDR3 covers 14 residues. V gave up 4 bases and J gave up 4 bases, with 10 bases separating them. This CDR3 reads CASSVRGGTGELFF. The DNA of the CDR3 is TGTGCCAGCAGTGTGAGGGGGGGCACCGGGGAGCTGTTTTTT.

This clonotype showed up many times. The chain recombines TRBV10-3 with TRBJ1-5; D is ambiguous. V was trimmed by 2 bases and J by 7 bases, leaving 12 bases between them. Germline V gene sequence: CDR1 ENHRY, CDR2 SYGVKD. This CDR3 comprises 14 residues. The CDR3 coding sequence is TGTGCCATCAGTGAGGGCAATCCCATCCAGCCCCAGCATTTT. Its translation: CAISEGNPIQPQHF.

The table lists this clonotype with a few counts. This chain uses TRBV15 with TRBJ1-4; TRBD1 is a possible D gene (6 bases). V was shortened by 7 bases and J by 8 bases, with 17 bases between the two germline ends. The CDR3 has 14 amino acids. In germline, CDR1 is LNHNV, CDR2 YYDKDF (reference sequence). Written as DNA, the CDR3 is TGTGCCACCACCAAAGAGGGGGATCGCGAAAAACTGTTTTTT. Encoded protein: CATTKEGDREKLFF. Full variable domain (rest looked up from reference TRBV15 and TRBJ1-4): DAMVIQNPRYQVTQFGKPVTLSCSQTLNHNVMYWYQQKSSQAPKLLFHYYDKDFNNEADTPDNFQSRRPNTSFCFLDIRSPGLGDTAMYLCATTKEGDREKLFFGSGTQLSVL.

This clonotype came up a few times. The chain links TRBV11-3 to TRBJ1-6; 7 nucleotides align to TRBD1. Germline lookup yields CDR1 SGHNT and CDR2 YENEEA. This CDR3 is built from 15 residues. J lost 4 bases, V lost 1 base, and 1 base had no gene match. CDR3 sequence reads: CASSLGDSYNSPLHF. The CDR3 DNA follows: TGTGCCAGCAGCTTAGGGGACAGTTATAATTCACCCCTCCACTTT.

This clonotype was recorded at least ten times. The J gene is TRBJ1-1, the V gene TRBV7-2; D might be TRBD1 (5 bases). In germline, CDR1 is SGHTA, CDR2 FQGNSA. The CDR3 is made up of 14 amino acids. Trimming removed 8 bases at V and 4 bases at J, with 17 bases between. This CDR3 is CASGVRGGSTEAFF. The DNA of the CDR3 is TGTGCCAGCGGAGTTAGGGGAGGAAGCACTGAAGCTTTCTTT.

The CDR3 DNA reads TGTGCCAGCAGCTCCCCGGAAAGCGGGAGGGATCATCGAGATACGCAGTATTTT. Translation: CASSSPESGRDHRDTQYF. V is TRBV7-2 and J is TRBJ2-3, with 10 bases lining up with TRBD2. The germline gives CDR1 SGHTA, CDR2 FQGNSA. The CDR3 sequence is 18 residues long. The junction had 15 bases not matched to a gene; V was cut back by 4 bases and J by 5 bases.

This sequence joins TRBV7-2 and TRBJ2-3; the match to TRBD2 covers 11 bases. The CDR3 spans 17 residues. Unmatched junction bases numbered 10, after V lost 5 bases and J lost 3 bases. Germline assignment: CDR1 SGHTA and CDR2 FQGNSA. The CDR3 coding sequence is TGTGCCAGCAGCCGGAGGGTACTAGCGGGAGCTACAGATACGCAGTATTTT. It encodes CASSRRVLAGATDTQYF.